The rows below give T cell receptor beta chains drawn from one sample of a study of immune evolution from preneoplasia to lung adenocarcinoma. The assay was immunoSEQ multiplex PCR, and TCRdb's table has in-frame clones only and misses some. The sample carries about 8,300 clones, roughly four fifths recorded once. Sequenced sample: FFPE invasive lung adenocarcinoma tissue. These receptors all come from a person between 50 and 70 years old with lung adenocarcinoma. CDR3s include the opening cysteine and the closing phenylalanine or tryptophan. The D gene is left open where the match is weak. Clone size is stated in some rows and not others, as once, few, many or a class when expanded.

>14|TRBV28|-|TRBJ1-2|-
TGTGCCAGCAGTTCCCCAGGGATTAGGAATGGCTACACCTTC
CASSSPGIRNGYTF
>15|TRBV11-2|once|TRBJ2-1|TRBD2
TGTGCCAGCAGCTGGAGCGGGAGTCGGTATGATGAGCAGTTCTTC
CASSWSGSRYDEQFF
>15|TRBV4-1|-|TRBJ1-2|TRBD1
TGCGCCAGCAGCCAAGAAACCGGACAGGGTCGGGGCTACACCTTC
CASSQETGQGRGYTF
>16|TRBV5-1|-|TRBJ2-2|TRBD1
TGCGCCAGCAGCCTCAGGGGGCACCCGCGGACTGGGGAGCTGTTTTTT
CASSLRGHPRTGELFF
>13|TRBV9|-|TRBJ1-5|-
TGTGCCAGCAGCCCAGGCTTCAATCAGCCCCAGCATTTT
CASSPGFNQPQHF
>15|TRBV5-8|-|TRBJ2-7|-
TGTGCCAGCAGCTTGCCCAGGGGCGCGTCCTACGAGCAGTACTTC
CASSLPRGASYEQYF
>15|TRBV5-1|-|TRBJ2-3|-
TGCGCCAGCAGCTTGGGCCTGACTACCACAGATACGCAGTATTTT
CASSLGLTTTDTQYF
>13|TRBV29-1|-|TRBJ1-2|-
TGCAGCGTTGGGTCGGTCAAGCCCTATGGCTACACCTTC
CSVGSVKPYGYTF
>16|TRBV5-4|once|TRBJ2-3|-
TGTGCCAGCTCACCTAGGGCTACCCGAAGCACAGATACGCAGTATTTT
CASSPRATRSTDTQYF
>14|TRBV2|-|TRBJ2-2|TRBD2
TGTGCCAGCAGGCCTAGCGGGAGGGACGGGGAGCTGTTTTTT
CASRPSGRDGELFF
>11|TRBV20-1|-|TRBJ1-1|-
TGCAGTGCTAGAGAATACACTGAAGCTTTCTTT
CSAREYTEAFF
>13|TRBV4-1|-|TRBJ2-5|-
TGCGCCAGCAGCCCCTACCGTTTTGAGACCCAGTACTTC
CASSPYRFETQYF
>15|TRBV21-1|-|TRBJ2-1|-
TGTGCCAGCAGGAATACTAGCGGAATAAGCAATGAGCAGTTCTTC
CASRNTSGISNEQFF
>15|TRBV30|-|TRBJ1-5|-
TGTGCCGGCCGGACGGCGGAGGGTAGCAATCAGCCCCAGCATTTT
CAGRTAEGSNQPQHF
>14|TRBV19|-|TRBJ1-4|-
TGTGCCAGTAAGCAGGGTGCAACTAATGAAAAACTGTTTTTT
CASKQGATNEKLFF
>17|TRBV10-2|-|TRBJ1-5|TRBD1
TGCGCCAGCAGTGAGTCGATTGGGACAGGGAGCAATCAGCCCCAGCATTTT
CASSESIGTGSNQPQHF
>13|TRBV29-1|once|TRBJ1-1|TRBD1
TGCAGCGCTGCTGGACAGGGGAACACTGAAGCTTTCTTT
CSAAGQGNTEAFF
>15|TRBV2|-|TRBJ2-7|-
TGTGCCAGCACCGATGGTCCCTCTCCTCTCTACGAGCAGTACTTC
CASTDGPSPLYEQYF
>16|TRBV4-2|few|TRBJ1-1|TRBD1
TGTGCCAGCAGCCTCAGGGGGACGGGGGGTTCCCCTGAAGCTTTCTTT
CASSLRGTGGSPEAFF
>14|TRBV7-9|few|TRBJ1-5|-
TGTGCCAGCAGCCCCGGGGGGAGCAATCAGCCCCAGCATTTT
CASSPGGSNQPQHF
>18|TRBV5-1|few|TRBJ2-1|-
TGCGCCAGCAGATACGGGAGCGTGGCGGGAAGCTCCTACAATGAGCAGTTCTTC
CASRYGSVAGSSYNEQFF
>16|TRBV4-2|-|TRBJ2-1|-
TGTGCCAGCAGCCAAGTAGGGCAGGGGCAATACAATGAGCAGTTCTTC
CASSQVGQGQYNEQFF
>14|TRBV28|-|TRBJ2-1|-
TGTGCCAGCAGTTCCAGGGTAAAGAACAATGAGCAGTTCTTC
CASSSRVKNNEQFF
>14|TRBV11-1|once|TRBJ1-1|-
TGTGCCAGCAGCTTACAGGGATGGAACACTGAAGCTTTCTTT
CASSLQGWNTEAFF
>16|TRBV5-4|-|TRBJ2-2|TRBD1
TGTGCCAGCAGCGGCGGACAGGGGGCGAACACCGGGGAGCTGTTTTTT
CASSGGQGANTGELFF
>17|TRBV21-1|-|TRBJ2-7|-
TGTGCCAGCAACCAGGCCGGGACTAGCGGGAGTATTAGCGAGCAGTACTTC
CASNQAGTSGSISEQYF
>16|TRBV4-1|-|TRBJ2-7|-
TGCGCCAGCAGCCAAGACGACAGGTCCGCCTCCTACGAGCAGTACTTC
CASSQDDRSASYEQYF
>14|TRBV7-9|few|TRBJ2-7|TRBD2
TGTGCCAGCAGCCGCGGGAGGGGCCTTTACGAGCAGTACTTC
CASSRGRGLYEQYF
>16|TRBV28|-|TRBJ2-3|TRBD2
TGTGCCAGCACAGAGGGCGGGAGTGGATGGGGAGATACGCAGTATTTT
CASTEGGSGWGDTQYF
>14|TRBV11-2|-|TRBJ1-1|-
TGTGCCAGCAGCCCCCAGCTCTACAACACTGAAGCTTTCTTT
CASSPQLYNTEAFF
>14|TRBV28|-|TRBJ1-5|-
TGTGCCAGCAGTCCCCCTTCGGAGCTGCGTCCCCAGCATTTT
CASSPPSELRPQHF
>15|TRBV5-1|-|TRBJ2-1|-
TGCGCCAGCAGCTTGGGGGAAAGCTCCTACAATGAGCAGTTCTTC
CASSLGESSYNEQFF
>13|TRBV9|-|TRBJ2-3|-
TGTGCCAGCAGCGGCTCGACAGCTGATACGCAGTATTTT
CASSGSTADTQYF
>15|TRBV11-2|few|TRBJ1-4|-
TGTGCCAGCAGCTTAGATATGGGTTCTAATGAAAAACTGTTTTTT
CASSLDMGSNEKLFF
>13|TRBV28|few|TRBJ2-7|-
TGTGCCAGCAGGCCAGCGGAACTCTACGAGCAGTACTTC
CASRPAELYEQYF
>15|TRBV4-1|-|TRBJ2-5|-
TGCGCCAGCAGCCAAGTCTTTTCAGGGCAAGAGACCCAGTACTTC
CASSQVFSGQETQYF
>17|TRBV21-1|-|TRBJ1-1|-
TGTGCCAGCCGCCATTGGTATAAGGGAGGGAGTGACACTGAAGCTTTCTTT
CASRHWYKGGSDTEAFF
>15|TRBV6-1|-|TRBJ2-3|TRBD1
TGTGCCAGCTCCAGTGGGCTGACAGGGCCAGATACGCAGTATTTT
CASSSGLTGPDTQYF
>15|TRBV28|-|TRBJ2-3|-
TGTGCCAGCGTTCTTAGGGGGGATATGGCAGATACGCAGTATTTT
CASVLRGDMADTQYF
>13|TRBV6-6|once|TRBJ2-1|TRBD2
TGTGCCAGCAGGGGACTAGCGGAAAATGAGCAGTTCTTC
CASRGLAENEQFF
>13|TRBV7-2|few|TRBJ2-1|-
TGTGCCAGCAGTTCCTTTTTCAACAATGAGCAGTTCTTC
CASSSFFNNEQFF
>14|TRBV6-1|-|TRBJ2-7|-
TGTGCCAGCAGTCCGCAAAGGGGCTCCTACGAGCAGTACTTC
CASSPQRGSYEQYF
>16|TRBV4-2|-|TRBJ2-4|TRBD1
TGTGCCAGCAGCCTCGCCGGGACAGGGGGCAAAAACATTCAGTACTTC
CASSLAGTGGKNIQYF
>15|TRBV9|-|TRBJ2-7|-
TGTGCCAGCAGCGTAGGCGGAGAGGAGATCTACGAGCAGTACTTC
CASSVGGEEIYEQYF
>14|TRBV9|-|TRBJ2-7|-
TGTGCCAGCAGCGTAGGACTAACCCCCCGCGAGCAGTACTTC
CASSVGLTPREQYF
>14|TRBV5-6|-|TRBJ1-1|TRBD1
TGTGCCAGCAGCTGGGACAGGGGGCTTACTGAAGCTTTCTTT
CASSWDRGLTEAFF
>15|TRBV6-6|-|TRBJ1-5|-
TGTGCCAGCAGCCACAGGGATTCGGAGAATCAGCCCCAGCATTTT
CASSHRDSENQPQHF
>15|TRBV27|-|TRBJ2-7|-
TGTGCCAGCAGTTTATCGATGGCAGGGAACTACGAGCAGTACTTC
CASSLSMAGNYEQYF
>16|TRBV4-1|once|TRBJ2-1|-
TGCGCCAGCAGCCAAGATCCCGGACTATCCTACAATGAGCAGTTCTTC
CASSQDPGLSYNEQFF
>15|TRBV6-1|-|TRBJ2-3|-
TGTGCCAGCAGTGAAGCGGGAGGTACATCCGATACGCAGTATTTT
CASSEAGGTSDTQYF
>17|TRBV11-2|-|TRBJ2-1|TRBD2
TGTGCCAGCAGCTCAAGACTAGCGGGAGTAATCTACAATGAGCAGTTCTTC
CASSSRLAGVIYNEQFF
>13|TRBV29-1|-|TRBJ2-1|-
TGCAGCGTTGAAAGTCCCCAATCCAATGAGCAGTTCTTC
CSVESPQSNEQFF
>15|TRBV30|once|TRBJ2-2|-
TGTGCCTTCACGGGCTCGGCGGCGAACACCGGGGAGCTGTTTTTT
CAFTGSAANTGELFF
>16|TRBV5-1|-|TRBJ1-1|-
TGCGCCAGCAGCTTGAGGTCCCTAGGGGCTTACACTGAAGCTTTCTTT
CASSLRSLGAYTEAFF
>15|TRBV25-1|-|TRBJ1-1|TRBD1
TGTGCCAGCAGTGAATCGCCAGGGGGTGGCACTGAAGCTTTTTTT
CASSESPGGGTEAFF
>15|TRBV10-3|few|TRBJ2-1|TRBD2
TGTGCCATTGGGCGACTAGCGGGAACGGGGAATGAGCAGTTCTTC
CAIGRLAGTGNEQFF
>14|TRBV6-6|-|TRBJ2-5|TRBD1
TGTGCCAGTCAGGCGACAGGGGGCGGGGAGACCCAGTACTTC
CASQATGGGETQYF
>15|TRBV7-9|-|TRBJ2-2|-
TGTGCCAGCAGCCAAGGTGCAGCCCACACCGGGGAGCTGTTTTTT
CASSQGAAHTGELFF
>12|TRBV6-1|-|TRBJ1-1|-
TGTGCCAGCAGTGACCCTTACACTGAAGCTTTCTTT
CASSDPYTEAFF
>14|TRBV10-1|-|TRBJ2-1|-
TGCGCCAGCAGTGAGGGGGCTGGTTACAATGAGCAGTTCTTC
CASSEGAGYNEQFF